This T cell receptor (beta chain) was identified during a study of shared clonotypes between healthy human individuals. V lost 2 bases and J lost 4, with 9 bases in between. There are 14 residues in the CDR3. Germline V gene lookup returns CDR1 MDHEN and CDR2 SYDVKM. All donors were healthy HIV-negative adults lacking recent acute infections or vaccinations. Splitting the CD4+ cells yielded a CD45RA+ naive subset and a CD45RA-negative memory subset. Method: immunoSEQ multiplex PCR; TCRdb's copy keeps in-frame clones and lacks some. The table lists about 1 million clones, approximately 72% of them singletons.

The receptor was derived from a man younger than 30 in good health. The chain uses TRBV28 and TRBJ1-5; D gene uncertain. Sequencing was performed on memory CD4+ T cells sorted from blood. The sample's subset: CD45RA-negative fraction. Here the CDR3 reads CASSLAGRNQPQHF. CDR3 nucleotides: TGTGCCAGCAGTTTAGCCGGGCGTAATCAGCCCCAGCATTTT.